This T cell receptor beta chain comes out of a study of cytomegalovirus exposure and HLA in healthy donors. The CDR3 runs to 15 residues. Germline V gene data show CDR1 as SGHAT and CDR2 as FQDESV (reference sequence). V was cut by 2 bases and J by 0 bases, with 11 bases left in between. PCR was performed using 60 Vbeta and 13 Jbeta primers. The repertoire was sequenced with immunoSEQ multiplex PCR; TCRdb's copy has only in-frame clones and lacks some. The profile shows about 300,000 clones, roughly 89% of them singletons. Sequencing used PBMCs. This chain links TRBV11-1 with TRBJ2-7, with D perhaps matching TRBD1 (5 bases). This receptor was obtained from a man aged 40-49 years in good health and CMV-seropositive. The CDR3 spells CASSLPGQYSYEQYF. DNA for the CDR3: TGTGCCAGCAGCTTACCAGGGCAGTACTCCTACGAGCAGTACTTC.